Reported below is one T cell receptor beta chain. This sample was included in a study of blood T cell repertoires in COVID-19. Study-wide background: Nucleic acid was either cDNA or gDNA, and it came from T cells, B-cell-depleted T cells, or PBMCs.

The method was immunoSEQ multiplex PCR; TCRdb's version includes in-frame clones alone and lacks a portion of them. Among under 200,000 clones listed, 88% were seen once. This CDR3 contains 16 residues. V trimming: 6 bases; J trimming: 3 bases; junction bases outside the gene matches: 7. Germline assignment: CDR1 LGHDT and CDR2 YNNKEL (reference sequence). The clonotype originates from a man between 18 and 29 years old with active or convalescent COVID-19. Material for sequencing was peripheral blood. The chain couples TRBV3-1 (or the pseudogene TRBV3-2) to TRBJ2-7, with 14 bases matching TRBD2. CDR3 amino acids: CASSSGLAGVVYEQYF. For the CDR3, the DNA is TGTGCCAGCAGTTCGGGACTAGCGGGGGTGGTCTACGAGCAGTACTTC.